This T cell receptor beta chain was captured by sequencing in a study of response to subunit inactivated influenza vaccine. Overall study findings and caveats: New T cells are recruited in small numbers by each seasonal influenza vaccination, according to the authors' suggestion.

This clonotype was counted only a few times. Its cognate antigen is unknown. TCRdb re-called the RT-PCR reads with MiXCR, one entry per CDR3 protein. The sample has more than 700,000 distinct CDR3 sequences, around 20% seen once. Germline lookup yields CDR1 SGHRS and CDR2 YFSETQ. This CDR3 is 16 amino acids long. V was trimmed by 0 bases and J by 0 bases, leaving 11 bases between them. This TCR was recovered from a man in his fifties who received an inactivated influenza vaccine. Sequenced here: PBMCs from blood, sampled around 5 days after vaccination. This chain connects TRBV5-1 to TRBJ2-3; tentative D call: TRBD2 (5 bases). This CDR3 is CASSLGSGPSTDTQYF. The CDR3 coding sequence is TGCGCCAGCAGCTTGGGCAGCGGTCCTAGCACAGATACGCAGTATTTT.